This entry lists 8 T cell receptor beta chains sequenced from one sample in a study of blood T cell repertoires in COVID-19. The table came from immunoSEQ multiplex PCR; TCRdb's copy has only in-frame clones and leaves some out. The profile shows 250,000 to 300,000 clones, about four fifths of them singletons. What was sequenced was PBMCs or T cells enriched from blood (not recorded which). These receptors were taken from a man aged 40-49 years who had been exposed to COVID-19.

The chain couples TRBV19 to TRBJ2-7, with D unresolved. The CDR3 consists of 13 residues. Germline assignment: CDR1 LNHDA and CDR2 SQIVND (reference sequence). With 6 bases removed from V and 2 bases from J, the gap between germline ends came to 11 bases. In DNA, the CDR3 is TGTGCCAGTAGCCCCTTTCCTGCCTACGAGCAGTACTTC. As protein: CASSPFPAYEQYF.

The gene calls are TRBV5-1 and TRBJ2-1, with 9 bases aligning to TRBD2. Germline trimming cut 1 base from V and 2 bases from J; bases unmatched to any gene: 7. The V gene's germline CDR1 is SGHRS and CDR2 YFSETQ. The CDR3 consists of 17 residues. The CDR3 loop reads CASSLKGSGRTYNEQFF. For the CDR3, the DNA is TGCGCCAGCAGCTTGAAAGGTAGCGGGAGAACCTACAATGAGCAGTTCTTC.

The CDR3 reads CASNGQGTNTEAFF. For the CDR3, the DNA is TGTGCCAGCAACGGACAGGGAACGAACACTGAAGCTTTCTTT. The chain has TRBV6-5 and TRBJ1-1; TRBD1 agrees at 8 bases. The CDR3 contains 14 residues. Germline loops: CDR1 MNHEY, CDR2 SVGAGI. V trimming: 7 bases; J trimming: 1 base; junction bases outside the gene matches: 5.

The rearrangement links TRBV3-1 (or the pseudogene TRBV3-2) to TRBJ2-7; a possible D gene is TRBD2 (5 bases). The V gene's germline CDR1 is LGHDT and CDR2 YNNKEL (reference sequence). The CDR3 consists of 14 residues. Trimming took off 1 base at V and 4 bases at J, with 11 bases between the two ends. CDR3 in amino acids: CASSQAEGPYEQYF. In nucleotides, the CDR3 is TGTGCCAGCAGCCAAGCTGAGGGCCCTTACGAGCAGTACTTC.

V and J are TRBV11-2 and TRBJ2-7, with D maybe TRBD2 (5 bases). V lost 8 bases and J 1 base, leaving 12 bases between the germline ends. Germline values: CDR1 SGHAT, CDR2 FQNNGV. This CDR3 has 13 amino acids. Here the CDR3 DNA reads TGTGCCAGCGGTGGTGAGGGTTCCTACGAGCAGTACTTC. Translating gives CASGGEGSYEQYF.

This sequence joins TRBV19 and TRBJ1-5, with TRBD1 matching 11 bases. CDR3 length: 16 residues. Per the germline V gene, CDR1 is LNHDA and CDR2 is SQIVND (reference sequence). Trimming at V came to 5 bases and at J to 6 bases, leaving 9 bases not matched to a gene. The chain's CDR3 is CASSARTGGVGQPQHF. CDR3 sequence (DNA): TGTGCCAGTAGTGCGCGGACAGGGGGCGTGGGTCAGCCCCAGCATTTT.

CDR3 region: CASSGSRNSPLHF. The CDR3 DNA is TGTGCCAGCAGCGGAAGCCGGAATTCACCCCTCCACTTT. The chain couples TRBV9 to TRBJ1-6; D ambiguous. Germline loops: CDR1 SGDLS, CDR2 YYNGEE. The CDR3 has 13 amino acids. The V gene lost 3 bases and the J gene lost 7 bases, with 8 bases spanning the gap.

CDR3 bases: TGTGCCAGCAGTCCTACAGGGTATAGCAATCAGCCCCAGCATTTT. Amino acids: CASSPTGYSNQPQHF. V and J are TRBV6-5 and TRBJ1-5; the D gene is possibly TRBD1 (6 bases). Deletions cut 5 bases from V and 0 bases from J, with 11 bases between. The CDR3 runs to 15 residues. Germline-derived CDR1 and CDR2 are MNHEY and SVGAGI.